This passage covers 10 T cell receptor beta chains from one sample sequenced in a study of Ad26.COV2.S vaccination and SARS-CoV-2 variants (dated by TCRdb to the early 2020s). The treatment or condition label, read with the paper, signifies: some 20 received Ad26.COV2.S at low or high dose, single or two shots; about 5 received placebo; per-sample allocation not given. Repertoires of vaccine and placebo recipients were sequenced from samples collected on day 63 after the first injection. The receptor library was made with the immunoSEQ multiplex PCR assay. TCRdb re-hosts the immuneACCESS table, in-frame sequences only. Its copies lack some clones; in the studies checked, an unresolved V gene accounts for under half of them, and the cause for the rest is not known. The sample table holds about 380,000 clones, of which 83% were seen once. The biggest ten clones account for around 7.4% of the sample.

Specimen: peripheral blood, collected in a trial of Ad26.COV2.S vaccine versus placebo. The receptors here all came from a person aged 18-60 years who received the Ad26.COV2.S COVID-19 vaccine or a placebo.

Only a few counts were recorded for this clone. CDR3 region: CASSQYFTRSSYNSPLHF. CDR3 DNA: TGCGCCAGCAGCCAATACTTTACACGGAGCTCCTATAATTCACCCCTCCACTTT. This chain uses TRBV4-1 with TRBJ1-6; D remains unclear. V was shortened by 2 bases and J by 0 bases, with 14 bases between the two germline ends. The CDR3 totals 18 residues. CDR1 is MGHRA and CDR2 is YSYEKL in the germline V gene.

The chain employs TRBV4-1 and TRBJ2-2, with D possibly matching TRBD2 (5 bases). The CDR3 is made up of 16 amino acids. Trimming pared 6 bases from V and 0 bases from J, leaving 14 bases between. Germline V gene lookup returns CDR1 MGHRA and CDR2 YSYEKL. CDR3 amino acids: CASSRRESSNTGELFF. Written as DNA, the CDR3 is TGCGCCAGCAGTAGAAGGGAGAGTTCGAACACCGGGGAGCTGTTTTTT.

The chain links TRBV18 to TRBJ1-6, with D possibly matching TRBD1 (5 bases). The CDR3 extends over 14 amino acids. Germline loops: CDR1 KGHSH, CDR2 LQKENI. V was cut by 6 bases and J by 8 bases, with 14 bases left in between. The CDR3: CASSPGGGDSPLHF. CDR3 nucleotide sequence: TGTGCCAGCTCCCCGGGGGGGGGAGATTCACCCCTCCACTTT.

V gene TRBV5-1 combines with J gene TRBJ2-7; 10 bases map to TRBD2. The CDR3 contains 14 residues. Germline lookup yields CDR1 SGHRS and CDR2 YFSETQ. V shed 4 bases, J shed 7 bases, and the junction held 8 bases outside the gene matches. CDR3 nucleotides: TGCGCCAGCAGCCTGACTTTACTAGCGGGGGAGCAGTACTTC. Its protein product is CASSLTLLAGEQYF.

CDR3 sequence (DNA): TGCAGTGCTAGTTTGGGACAGGGGAAAGGCTACACCTTC. Its translation is CSASLGQGKGYTF. The chain links TRBV20-1 to TRBJ1-2; 10 positions match TRBD1. The germline CDR1 and CDR2 sequences are DFQATT and SNEGSKA (reference sequence). Germline trimming cut 3 bases from V and 8 bases from J; bases unmatched to any gene: 6. This CDR3 comprises 13 residues.

This clone was observed a few times. The chain carries TRBV5-6 and TRBJ2-7, with 10 bases identical to TRBD1. The CDR3 runs to 15 residues. Germline V CDR1 and CDR2: SGHDT, YYEEEE. J was trimmed by 5 bases and V by 2 bases; bases with no gene match: 7. The CDR3 DNA reads TGTGCCAGCAGCTTATCGGGACAGGGGCGGGACGAGCAGTACTTC. Its protein product is CASSLSGQGRDEQYF.

Only one count was recorded for this clone. The rearrangement uses TRBV19 and TRBJ1-2, with D possibly TRBD1 on 6 matching bases. V lost 6 bases, J lost 0 bases, and 8 bases lay in between. The CDR3 length is 13 residues. The germline CDR1 and CDR2 sequences are LNHDA and SQIVND (reference sequence). CDR3 DNA: TGTGCCAGTAGACGACAGGCTAACTATGGCTACACCTTC. It is translated as CASRRQANYGYTF.

The CDR3 is CASSQERAARQQYF. CDR3 coding DNA: TGTGCCAGCAGCCAAGAGAGGGCGGCTAGGCAGCAGTACTTC. V usage is TRBV4-2 and J usage is TRBJ2-7, with D possibly matching TRBD2 (5 bases). CDR1 is LGHNA and CDR2 is YNFKEQ in the germline V gene. The CDR3 has 14 amino acids. The ends were cut back, 0 bases at V and 8 bases at J, with 14 bases in the middle.

The V call is TRBV11-3, the J call TRBJ2-6; 9 positions match TRBD1. Trimming cost V 10 bases and J 4 bases; bases outside gene matches: 11. Germline values: CDR1 SGHNT, CDR2 YENEEA. This CDR3 comprises 16 residues. CDR3 DNA: TGTGCCACCAGTGGACAGGGGCTGGCGGGGGCCAACGTCCTGACTTTC. Translated: CATSGQGLAGANVLTF.

The rearrangement joins TRBV19 to TRBJ2-1; D tentatively fits TRBD1 or TRBD2 (5 bases each). The CDR3 extends over 13 amino acids. Per germline, CDR1 LNHDA and CDR2 SQIVND (reference sequence). The ends were cut back, 4 bases at V and 14 bases at J, with 18 bases in the middle. This CDR3 is CASSTAGAPSEFF. The CDR3 coding sequence is TGTGCCAGTAGTACCGCCGGGGCACCCTCTGAGTTCTTC.